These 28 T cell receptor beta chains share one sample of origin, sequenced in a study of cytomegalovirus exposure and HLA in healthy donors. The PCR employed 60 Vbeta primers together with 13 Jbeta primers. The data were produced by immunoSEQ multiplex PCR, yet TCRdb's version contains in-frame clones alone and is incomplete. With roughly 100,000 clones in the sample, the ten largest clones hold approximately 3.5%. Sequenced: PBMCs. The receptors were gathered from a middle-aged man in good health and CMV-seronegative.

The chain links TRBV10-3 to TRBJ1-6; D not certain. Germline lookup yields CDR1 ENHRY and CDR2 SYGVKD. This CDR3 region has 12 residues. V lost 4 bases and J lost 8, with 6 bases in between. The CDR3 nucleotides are TGTGCCATCAGTGGGCGGGATTCACCCCTCCACTTT. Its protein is CAISGRDSPLHF.

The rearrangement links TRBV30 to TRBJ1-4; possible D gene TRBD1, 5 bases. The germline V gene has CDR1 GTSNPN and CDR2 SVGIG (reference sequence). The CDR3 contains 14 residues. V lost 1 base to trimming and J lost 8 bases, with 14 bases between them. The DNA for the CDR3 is TGTGCCTGGAGTGAAGCGGGGGACGTGGAAAAACTGTTTTTT. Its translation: CAWSEAGDVEKLFF.

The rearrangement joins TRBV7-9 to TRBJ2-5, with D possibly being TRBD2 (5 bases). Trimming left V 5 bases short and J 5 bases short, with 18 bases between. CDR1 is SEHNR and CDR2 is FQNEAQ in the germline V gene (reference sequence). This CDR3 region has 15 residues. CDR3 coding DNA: TGTGCCAGCAGCGGAAGGCGGGTTGGTTCGGAGACCCAGTACTTC. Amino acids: CASSGRRVGSETQYF.

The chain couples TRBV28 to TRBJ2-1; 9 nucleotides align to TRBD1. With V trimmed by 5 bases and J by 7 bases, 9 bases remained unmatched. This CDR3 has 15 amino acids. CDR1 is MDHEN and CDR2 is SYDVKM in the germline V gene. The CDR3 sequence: CASSPGTGFGNEQFF. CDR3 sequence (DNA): TGTGCCAGCAGTCCAGGGACAGGGTTCGGGAATGAGCAGTTCTTC. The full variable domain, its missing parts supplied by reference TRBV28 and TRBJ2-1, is DVKVTQSSRYLVKRTGEKVFLECVQDMDHENMFWYRQDPGLGLRLIYFSYDVKMKEKGDIPEGYSVSREKKERFSLILESASTNQTSMYLCASSPGTGFGNEQFFGPGTRLTVL.

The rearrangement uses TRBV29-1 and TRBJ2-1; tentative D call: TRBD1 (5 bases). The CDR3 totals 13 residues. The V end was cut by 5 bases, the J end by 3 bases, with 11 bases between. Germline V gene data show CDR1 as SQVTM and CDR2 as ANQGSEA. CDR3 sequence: CSVRQDNYNEQFF. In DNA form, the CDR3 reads TGCAGCGTTCGTCAGGACAACTACAATGAGCAGTTCTTC.

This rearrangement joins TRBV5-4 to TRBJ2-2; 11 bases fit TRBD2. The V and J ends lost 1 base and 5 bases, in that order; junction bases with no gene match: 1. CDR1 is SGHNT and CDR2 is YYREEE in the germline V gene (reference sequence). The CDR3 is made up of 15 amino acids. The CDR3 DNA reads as TGTGCCAGCAGCTTGACTAGCGGGAGTACCGGGGAGCTGTTTTTT. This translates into CASSLTSGSTGELFF.

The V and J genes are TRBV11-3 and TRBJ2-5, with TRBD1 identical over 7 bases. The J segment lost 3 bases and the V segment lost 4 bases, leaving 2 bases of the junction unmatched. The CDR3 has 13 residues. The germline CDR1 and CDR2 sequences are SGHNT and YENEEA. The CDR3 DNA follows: TGTGCCAGCAGCTGGACAGGAGAAGAGACCCAGTACTTC. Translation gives CASSWTGEETQYF.

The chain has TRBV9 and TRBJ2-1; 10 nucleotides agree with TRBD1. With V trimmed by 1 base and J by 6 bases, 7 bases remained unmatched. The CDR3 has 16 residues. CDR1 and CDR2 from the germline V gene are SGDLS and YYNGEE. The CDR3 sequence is CASSVMWTGGRNEQFF. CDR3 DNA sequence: TGTGCCAGCAGCGTAATGTGGACAGGGGGACGCAATGAGCAGTTCTTC. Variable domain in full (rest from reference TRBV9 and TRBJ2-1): DSGVTQTPKHLITATGQRVTLRCSPRSGDLSVYWYQQSLDQGLQFLIQYYNGEERAKGNILERFSAQQFPDLHSELNLSSLELGDSALYFCASSVMWTGGRNEQFFGPGTRLTVL.

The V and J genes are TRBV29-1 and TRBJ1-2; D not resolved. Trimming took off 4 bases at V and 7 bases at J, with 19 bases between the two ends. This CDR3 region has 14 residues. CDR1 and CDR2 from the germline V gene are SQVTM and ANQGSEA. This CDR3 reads CSVGLSGIEGGYTF. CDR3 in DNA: TGCAGCGTTGGTTTATCGGGGATAGAAGGTGGCTACACCTTC. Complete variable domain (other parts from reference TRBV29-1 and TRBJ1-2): SAVISQKPSRDICQRGTSLTIQCQVDSQVTMMFWYRQQPGQSLTLIATANQGSEATYESGFVIDKFPISRPNLTFSTLTVSNMSPEDSSIYLCSVGLSGIEGGYTFGSGTRLTVV.

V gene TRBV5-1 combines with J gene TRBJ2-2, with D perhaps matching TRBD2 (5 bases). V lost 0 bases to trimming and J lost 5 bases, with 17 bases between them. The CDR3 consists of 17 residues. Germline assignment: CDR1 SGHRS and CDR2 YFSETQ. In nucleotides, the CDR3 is TGCGCCAGCAGCTTGGGCCTGGAGCCCCGGGGTACCGGGGAGCTGTTTTTT. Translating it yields CASSLGLEPRGTGELFF. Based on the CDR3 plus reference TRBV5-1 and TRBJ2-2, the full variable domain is KAGVTQTPRYLIKTRGQQVTLSCSPISGHRSVSWYQQTPGQGLQFLFEYFSETQRNKGNFPGRFSGRQFSNSRSEMNVSTLELGDSALYLCASSLGLEPRGTGELFFGEGSRLTVL.

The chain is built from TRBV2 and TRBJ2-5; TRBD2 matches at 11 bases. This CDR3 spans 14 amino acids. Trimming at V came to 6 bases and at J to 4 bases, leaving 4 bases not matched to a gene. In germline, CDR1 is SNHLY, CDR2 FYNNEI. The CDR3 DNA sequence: TGTGCCAGCAGCGTAGGACTAGCGGGAGAGACCCAGTACTTC. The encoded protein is CASSVGLAGETQYF.

CDR3 nucleotides: TGTGCCGGGCTTTTGGGAGGGGGCACTGAAGCTTTCTTT. Protein sequence: CAGLLGGGTEAFF. This rearrangement joins TRBV2 to TRBJ1-1; TRBD1 might be the D (6 bases). V was pared by 11 bases and J by 4 bases, with 17 bases between. The V gene's germline CDR1 is SNHLY and CDR2 FYNNEI. The CDR3 is made up of 13 amino acids.

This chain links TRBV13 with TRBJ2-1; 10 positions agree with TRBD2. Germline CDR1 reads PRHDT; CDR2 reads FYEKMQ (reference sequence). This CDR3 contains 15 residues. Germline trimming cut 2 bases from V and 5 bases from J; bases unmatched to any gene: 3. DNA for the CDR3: TGTGCCAGCAGCTTACTAGCGGGGGAGAACAATGAGCAGTTCTTC. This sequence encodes CASSLLAGENNEQFF. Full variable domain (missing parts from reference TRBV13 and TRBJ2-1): AAGVIQSPRHLIKEKRETATLKCYPIPRHDTVYWYQQGPGQDPQFLISFYEKMQSDKGSIPDRFSAQQFSDYHSELNMSSLELGDSALYFCASSLLAGENNEQFFGPGTRLTVL.

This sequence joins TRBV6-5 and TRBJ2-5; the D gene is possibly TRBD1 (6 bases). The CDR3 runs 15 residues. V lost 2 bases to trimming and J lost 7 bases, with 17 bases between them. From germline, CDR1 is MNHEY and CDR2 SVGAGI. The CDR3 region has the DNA TGTGCCAGCAGTTACGCATCAGGGGATTATGGGACCCAGTACTTC. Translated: CASSYASGDYGTQYF.

The CDR3 loop is CASSAAPGHSYNEQFF. The CDR3 region has the DNA TGTGCCAGCAGTGCGGCTCCGGGTCACTCCTACAATGAGCAGTTCTTC. The V and J genes are TRBV6-1 and TRBJ2-1; D is undetermined. The CDR3 sequence is 16 residues long. Germline CDR1 MNHNS, CDR2 SASEGT. The V end was cut by 4 bases, the J end by 0 bases, with 13 bases between.

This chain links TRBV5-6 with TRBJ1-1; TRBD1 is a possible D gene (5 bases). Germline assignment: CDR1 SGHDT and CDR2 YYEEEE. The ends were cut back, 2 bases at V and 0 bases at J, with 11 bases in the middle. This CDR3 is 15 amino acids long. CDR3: CASSFRQPMNTEAFF. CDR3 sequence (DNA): TGTGCCAGCAGCTTCAGACAGCCAATGAACACTGAAGCTTTCTTT.

CDR3 coding DNA: TGTGCCAGTAGTATTTCGGGTTATAGCAATCAGCCCCAGCATTTT. This sequence encodes CASSISGYSNQPQHF. The V gene is TRBV19, the J gene TRBJ1-5; D gene ambiguous. Trimming took 3 bases from V and 0 from J, leaving 9 bases between them. Germline lookup yields CDR1 LNHDA and CDR2 SQIVND (reference sequence). The CDR3 is 15 amino acids.

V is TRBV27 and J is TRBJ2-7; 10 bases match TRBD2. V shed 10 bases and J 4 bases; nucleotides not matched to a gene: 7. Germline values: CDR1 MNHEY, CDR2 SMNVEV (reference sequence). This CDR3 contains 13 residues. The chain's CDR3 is CATASGSGYEQYF. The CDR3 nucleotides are TGTGCCACCGCTAGCGGGAGTGGGTACGAGCAGTACTTC.

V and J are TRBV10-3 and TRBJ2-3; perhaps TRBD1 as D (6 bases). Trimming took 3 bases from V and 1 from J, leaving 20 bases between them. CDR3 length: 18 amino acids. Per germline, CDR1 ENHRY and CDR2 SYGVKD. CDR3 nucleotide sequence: TGTGCCATCAGTGAATTCAACCGGGACAAAAGGGGCACAGATACGCAGTATTTT. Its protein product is CAISEFNRDKRGTDTQYF.

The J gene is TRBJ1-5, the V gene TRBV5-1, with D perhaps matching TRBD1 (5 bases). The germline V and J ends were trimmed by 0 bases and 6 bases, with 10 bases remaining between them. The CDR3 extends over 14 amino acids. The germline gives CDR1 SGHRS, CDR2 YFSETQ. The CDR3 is CASSLGRGPQPQHF. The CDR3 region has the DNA TGCGCCAGCAGCTTGGGGAGGGGTCCTCAGCCCCAGCATTTT.

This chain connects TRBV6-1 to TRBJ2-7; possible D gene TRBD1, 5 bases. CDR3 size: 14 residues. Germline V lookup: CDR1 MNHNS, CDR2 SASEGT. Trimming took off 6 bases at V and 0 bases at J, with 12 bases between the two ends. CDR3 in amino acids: CASSRAESSYEQYF. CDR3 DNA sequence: TGTGCCAGCAGCAGGGCCGAGAGCTCCTACGAGCAGTACTTC.

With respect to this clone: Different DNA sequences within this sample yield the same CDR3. CDR3 loop: CASSPGLAGAGELFF. The CDR3 DNA reads as TGCGCCAGCAGCCCGGGACTAGCGGGCGCCGGGGAGCTGTTTTTT. The chain carries TRBV5-1 and TRBJ2-2; the match to TRBD2 covers 12 bases. The germline CDR1 and CDR2 sequences are SGHRS and YFSETQ. The CDR3 sequence is 15 residues long. Trimming cost V 4 bases and J 6 bases; bases outside gene matches: 4.

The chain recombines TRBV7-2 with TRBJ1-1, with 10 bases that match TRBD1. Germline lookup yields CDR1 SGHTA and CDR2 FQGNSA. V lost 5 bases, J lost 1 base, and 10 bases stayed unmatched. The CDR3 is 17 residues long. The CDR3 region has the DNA TGTGCCAGCAGCCGTCCGGGACAGGGGTTTCAGAACACTGAAGCTTTCTTT. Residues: CASSRPGQGFQNTEAFF.

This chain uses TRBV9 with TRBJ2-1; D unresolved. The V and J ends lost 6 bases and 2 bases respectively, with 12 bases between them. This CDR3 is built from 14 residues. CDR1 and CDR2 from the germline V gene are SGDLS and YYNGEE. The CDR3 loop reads CASNYESAYNEQFF. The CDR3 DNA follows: TGTGCCAGCAACTATGAGAGCGCCTACAATGAGCAGTTCTTC.

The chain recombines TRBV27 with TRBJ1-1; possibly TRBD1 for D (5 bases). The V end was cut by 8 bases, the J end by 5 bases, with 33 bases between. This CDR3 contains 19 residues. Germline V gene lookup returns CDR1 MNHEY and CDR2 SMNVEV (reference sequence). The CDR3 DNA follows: TGTGCCAGCCAAATCCACCCCCGGGACTCCTATATGATGGGAACTGAAGCTTTCTTT. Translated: CASQIHPRDSYMMGTEAFF.

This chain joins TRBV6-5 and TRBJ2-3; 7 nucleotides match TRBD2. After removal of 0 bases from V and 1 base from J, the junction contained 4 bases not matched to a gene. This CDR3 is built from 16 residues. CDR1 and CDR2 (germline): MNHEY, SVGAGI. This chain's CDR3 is CASSYSSSGGTDTQYF. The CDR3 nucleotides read TGTGCCAGCAGTTACTCGTCTAGCGGCGGCACAGATACGCAGTATTTT.

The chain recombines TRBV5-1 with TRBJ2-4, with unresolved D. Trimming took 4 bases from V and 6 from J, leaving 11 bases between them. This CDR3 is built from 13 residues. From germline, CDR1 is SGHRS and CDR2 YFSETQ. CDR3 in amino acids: CASSTGLSNIQYF. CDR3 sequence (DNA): TGCGCCAGCAGCACCGGGTTATCAAACATTCAGTACTTC.

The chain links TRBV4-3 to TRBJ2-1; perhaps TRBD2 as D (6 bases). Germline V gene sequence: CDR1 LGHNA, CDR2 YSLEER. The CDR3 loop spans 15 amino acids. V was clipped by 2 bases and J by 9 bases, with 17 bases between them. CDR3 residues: CASSQHLDVGGEQFF. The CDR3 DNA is TGCGCCAGCAGCCAACACTTGGATGTGGGGGGTGAGCAGTTCTTC.